Presented here are 20 T cell receptor beta chains from one specimen sequenced in a study of CD8 T cell repertoires and HIV-1 epitope variants. Sequenced by immunoSEQ multiplex PCR; TCRdb stores in-frame clones only, minus some. The data show about 5,000 clones, roughly 71% seen once. Their specific antigens are unknown. The material sequenced was cultured CD8+ T cells derived from PBMCs. Every receptor here comes from a male donor with HIV.

The chain employs TRBV5-1 and TRBJ2-3; no reliable D call. The CDR3 has 11 amino acids. The germline V gene has CDR1 SGHRS and CDR2 YFSETQ. Deletions cut 1 base from V and 3 bases from J, with 0 bases between. Written as DNA, the CDR3 is TGCGCCAGCAGCTTGACAGATACGCAGTATTTT. Translated: CASSLTDTQYF.

The chain links TRBV11-2 to TRBJ2-1, with a weak D call TRBD1 (5 bases). Between the trimmed V and J ends, which lost 1 base and 2 bases, there was a span of 9 bases. CDR1 is SGHAT, CDR2 FQNNGV, per germline. The CDR3 is 15 amino acids. The CDR3 loop reads CASSLATGTYNEQFF. In DNA, the CDR3 is TGTGCCAGCAGCTTAGCCACAGGAACCTACAATGAGCAGTTCTTC.

The chain joins TRBV27 to TRBJ2-7, with a tentative D call TRBD1 (5 bases). CDR1 MNHEY and CDR2 SMNVEV come from the germline V gene (reference sequence). V lost 2 bases and J lost 4, with 9 bases in between. This CDR3 region has 13 residues. This chain's CDR3 is CASSLTGRYEQYF. The CDR3 region has the DNA TGTGCCAGCAGTTTAACAGGACGGTACGAGCAGTACTTC.

V gene TRBV10-1 combines with J gene TRBJ1-4; D gene unclear. Germline CDR1 and CDR2: WNHNN and SYGVQD (reference sequence). There are 15 residues in the CDR3. Trimming pared 0 bases from V and 4 bases from J, leaving 9 bases between. CDR3 amino acids: CASSESGTFNEKLFF. The CDR3 nucleotides read TGCGCCAGCAGTGAGTCGGGCACGTTTAATGAAAAACTGTTTTTT.

The chain links TRBV15 to TRBJ2-7; D possibly matches TRBD1 or TRBD2 (7 bases each). Germline CDR1 reads LNHNV; CDR2 reads YYDKDF (reference sequence). The germline V and J ends were trimmed by 8 bases and 3 bases, with 20 bases remaining between them. The CDR3 is 15 amino acids. CDR3 in amino acids: CATHQGGGSVYEQYF. In DNA, the CDR3 is TGTGCCACCCATCAGGGGGGCGGGAGCGTCTACGAGCAGTACTTC.

The J gene is TRBJ2-1, the V gene TRBV15, with TRBD2 matching over 12 bases. This CDR3 has 17 amino acids. After removal of 1 base from V and 10 bases from J, the junction contained 11 bases not matched to a gene. CDR1 and CDR2 (germline): LNHNV, YYDKDF (reference sequence). Here the CDR3 DNA reads TGTGCCACCAGCAGAGGTCTAGCGGGAGGGCCGTTAGGAGAGCAGTTCTTC. Amino acids: CATSRGLAGGPLGEQFF.

In the case of this clone: The identical CDR3 is also encoded by other nucleotide sequences in the sample. This chain connects TRBV5-1 to TRBJ2-3, with D possibly matching TRBD2 (5 bases). Germline values: CDR1 SGHRS, CDR2 YFSETQ. The length of the CDR3 is 13 residues. V lost 8 bases and J lost 3, with 13 bases in between. CDR3 residues: CASTDSNTDTQYF. CDR3 DNA: TGCGCCAGTACGGACTCCAATACAGATACGCAGTATTTT.

V and J are TRBV11-2 and TRBJ1-1; no definite D call. The CDR3 has 13 residues. Trimming shortened V by 11 bases and J by 0 bases, and 13 bases separated the two germline ends. Germline lookup yields CDR1 SGHAT and CDR2 FQNNGV. This CDR3 is CAGSASLNTEAFF. The DNA of the CDR3 is TGTGCCGGCTCGGCCAGCTTGAACACTGAAGCTTTCTTT. Full variable domain (remainder filled in from reference TRBV11-2 and TRBJ1-1): EAGVAQSPRYKIIEKRQSVAFWCNPISGHATLYWYQQILGQGPKLLIQFQNNGVVDDSQLPKDRFSAERLKGVDSTLKIQPAKLEDSAVYLCAGSASLNTEAFFGQGTRLTVV.

The V and J genes are TRBV2 and TRBJ2-1, with 8 bases identical to TRBD2. Per the germline V gene, CDR1 is SNHLY and CDR2 is FYNNEI. The CDR3 spans 14 residues. Trimming at V came to 6 bases and at J to 8 bases, leaving 9 bases not matched to a gene. The CDR3, as DNA: TGTGCCAGCAGCAATAGCGGGATGAACGATGAGCAGTTCTTC. Translation: CASSNSGMNDEQFF.

The chain recombines TRBV29-1 with TRBJ1-5; weak D call: TRBD1 (6 bases). V lost 4 bases and J lost 1, with 17 bases in between. Germline CDR1 is SQVTM and CDR2 is ANQGSEA. CDR3 size: 16 residues. The CDR3 reads CSVGGGIDRSNQPQHF. In nucleotides, the CDR3 is TGCAGCGTTGGGGGGGGGATCGACAGGAGCAATCAGCCCCAGCATTTT. Supplemented by reference TRBV29-1 and TRBJ1-5, the full variable domain reads SAVISQKPSRDICQRGTSLTIQCQVDSQVTMMFWYRQQPGQSLTLIATANQGSEATYESGFVIDKFPISRPNLTFSTLTVSNMSPEDSSIYLCSVGGGIDRSNQPQHFGDGTRLSIL.

The chain recombines TRBV28 with TRBJ2-7; D unresolved. In germline, CDR1 is MDHEN, CDR2 SYDVKM. Trimming took 1 base from V and 3 from J, leaving 4 bases between them. The length of the CDR3 is 12 residues. For the CDR3, the DNA is TGTGCCAGCAGTTTATCTAGCTACGAGCAGTACTTC. Amino acid sequence: CASSLSSYEQYF.

This rearrangement joins TRBV7-2 to TRBJ2-2, with 7 bases fitting TRBD2. CDR1 and CDR2 (germline): SGHTA, FQGNSA. The CDR3 length is 17 residues. V lost 1 base to trimming and J lost 7 bases; unmatched junction nucleotides: 12. CDR3 protein: CASSLDWRERRGGELFF. In DNA form, the CDR3 reads TGTGCCAGCAGCTTAGACTGGCGGGAGAGGCGGGGCGGGGAGCTGTTTTTT.

V gene TRBV14 combines with J gene TRBJ1-6, with 7 bases that match TRBD1. The J segment lost 8 bases and the V segment lost 6 bases, leaving 4 bases of the junction unmatched. This CDR3 spans 13 amino acids. Germline loops: CDR1 SGHDN, CDR2 FVKESK. The CDR3 here is CASSRQGHSPLHF. The CDR3 DNA sequence: TGTGCCAGCAGTCGACAGGGTCATTCACCCCTCCACTTT.

The chain combines TRBV28 with TRBJ2-7, with TRBD1 matching 7 bases. The CDR3 is 14 amino acids. The ends lost 2 bases at V and 2 bases at J; junction bases unmatched: 3. Germline CDR1 and CDR2: MDHEN and SYDVKM. The CDR3 protein is CASSLRQGAYEQYF. The CDR3 coding sequence is TGTGCCAGCAGTTTACGGCAGGGGGCCTACGAGCAGTACTTC. The full variable domain, with the rest looked up from reference TRBV28 and TRBJ2-7, is DVKVTQSSRYLVKRTGEKVFLECVQDMDHENMFWYRQDPGLGLRLIYFSYDVKMKEKGDIPEGYSVSREKKERFSLILESASTNQTSMYLCASSLRQGAYEQYFGPGTRLTVT.

J is TRBJ1-2 and V is TRBV27; 7 nucleotides agree with TRBD1. Trimming cost V 3 bases and J 8 bases; bases outside gene matches: 9. The CDR3 runs to 14 residues. Germline V gives CDR1 MNHEY, CDR2 SMNVEV (reference sequence). The CDR3 reads CASSFGVRGFGYTF. The CDR3 coding sequence is TGTGCCAGCAGTTTTGGGGTCAGGGGGTTCGGCTACACCTTC.

The DNA for the CDR3 is TGTGCCAGCAGCCCGACCTTAGCGGGGGGCGGAGATACGCAGTATTTT. Its translation is CASSPTLAGGGDTQYF. The chain links TRBV7-3 to TRBJ2-3; 10 nucleotides align to TRBD2. Germline V gene sequence: CDR1 SGHTA, CDR2 FQGTGA. V was clipped by 5 bases and J by 5 bases; unmatched bases: 10. The CDR3 is made up of 16 amino acids.

The chain carries TRBV5-8 and TRBJ2-1; tentatively, D is TRBD1 (5 bases). V lost 2 bases to trimming and J lost 10 bases, with 16 bases between them. The CDR3 consists of 14 residues. Germline V gene lookup returns CDR1 SGHTS and CDR2 YDEGEE. The CDR3 region is CASSFGQGLGEQFF. The CDR3 DNA follows: TGTGCCAGCAGCTTCGGGCAGGGCCTTGGGGAGCAGTTCTTC.

This clone was counted a single time. The genes are TRBV9 and TRBJ2-7, with D uncertain. Trimming took off 0 bases at V and 2 bases at J, with 6 bases between the two ends. CDR1 SGDLS and CDR2 YYNGEE come from the germline V gene. The CDR3 runs 13 residues. The CDR3 loop is CASSVDSTYEQYF. CDR3 bases: TGTGCCAGCAGCGTAGACAGTACCTACGAGCAGTACTTC.

By share, this clone ranks as large (0.1 to 1%). The rearrangement joins TRBV6-5 to TRBJ1-1; D not resolved. The CDR3 loop spans 14 amino acids. The V end was cut by 1 base, the J end by 0 bases, with 6 bases between. Looked up from germline, CDR1 is MNHEY and CDR2 is SVGAGI. The chain's CDR3 is CASSYLDMNTEAFF. In nucleotides, the CDR3 is TGTGCCAGCAGTTACTTGGATATGAACACTGAAGCTTTCTTT.

The chain links TRBV5-1 to TRBJ1-2; tentative D call: TRBD1 (5 bases). The ends were cut back, 0 bases at V and 0 bases at J, with 9 bases in the middle. This CDR3 region has 15 residues. Looked up from germline, CDR1 is SGHRS and CDR2 is YFSETQ. In DNA, the CDR3 is TGCGCCAGCAGCTTGGGGGGGGACCCTAACTATGGCTACACCTTC. As protein: CASSLGGDPNYGYTF.